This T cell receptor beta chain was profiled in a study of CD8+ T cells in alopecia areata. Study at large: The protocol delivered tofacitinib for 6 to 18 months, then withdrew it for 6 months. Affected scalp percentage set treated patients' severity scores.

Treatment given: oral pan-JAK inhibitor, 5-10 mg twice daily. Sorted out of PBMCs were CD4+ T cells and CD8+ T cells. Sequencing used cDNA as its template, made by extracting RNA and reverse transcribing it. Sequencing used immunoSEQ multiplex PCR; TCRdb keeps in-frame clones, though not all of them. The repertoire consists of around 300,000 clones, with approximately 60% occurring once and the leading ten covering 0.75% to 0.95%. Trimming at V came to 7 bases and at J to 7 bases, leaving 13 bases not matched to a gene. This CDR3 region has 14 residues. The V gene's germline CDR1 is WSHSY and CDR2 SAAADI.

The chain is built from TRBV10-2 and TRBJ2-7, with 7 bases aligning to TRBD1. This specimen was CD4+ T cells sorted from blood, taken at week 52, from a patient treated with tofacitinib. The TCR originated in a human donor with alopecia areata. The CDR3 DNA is TGCGCCAGCAACGACGGACAGGTGGCTGGGGAGCAGTACTTC. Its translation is CASNDGQVAGEQYF.